These 30 T cell receptor beta chains were sequenced from one sample in a study of kidney transplant recipient with SARS-CoV-2 infection. In TCRdb, the reads were re-called with MiXCR into one record per CDR3 protein. The table includes approximately 240,000 distinct CDR3 sequences, more than 25% detected once. Sequencing was performed on a blood sample, taken at baseline and around day 120 from a kidney transplant recipient. Receptors originate from a male patient aged 25 to 39 who had COVID-19 and was a kidney transplant recipient. Some of these T cells may belong to the graft donor.

This clonotype was seen repeatedly, ten times or more. The chain combines TRBV20-1 with TRBJ2-5, with D possibly TRBD1 on 6 matching bases. V was cut by 3 bases and J by 5 bases, with 22 bases left in between. The germline gives CDR1 DFQATT, CDR2 SNEGSKA (reference sequence). The CDR3 contains 16 residues. CDR3 DNA: TGCAGTGCTAGGGGGGCGACGTTGGAGGCCGGGGAGACCCAGTACTTC. Protein product: CSARGATLEAGETQYF.

Ten or more counts support this clonotype. V gene TRBV3-2 combines with J gene TRBJ2-1. TRBV3-2 is noted as a pseudogene. The CDR3 is 13 amino acids. The CDR3 here is CASSQDDGDEQFF. The CDR3 DNA reads as TGTGCCAGCAGCCAAGATGACGGGGATGAGCAGTTCTTC.

This clonotype was picked up many times. The V and J genes are TRBV11-2 and TRBJ2-7; the match to TRBD2 covers 8 bases. Germline lookup yields CDR1 SGHAT and CDR2 FQNNGV. V shed 5 bases and J 6 bases; nucleotides not matched to a gene: 9. The CDR3 sequence is 14 residues long. Here the CDR3 reads CASSLQIAGTEQYF. Written as DNA, the CDR3 is TGTGCCAGCAGCCTTCAGATAGCGGGAACCGAGCAGTACTTC.

This clonotype was observed many times. V and J are TRBV28 and TRBJ2-5, with 9 bases identical to TRBD1. J lost 2 bases, V lost 6 bases, and 7 bases had no gene match. CDR1 and CDR2 from the germline V gene are MDHEN and SYDVKM. The length of the CDR3 is 15 residues. The CDR3 nucleotides read TGTGCCAGCAGGGTTAACAGGGGGCGACAAGAGACCCAGTACTTC. Protein sequence: CASRVNRGRQETQYF.

At least ten counts were recorded for this clonotype. The CDR3 region has the DNA TGTGCCAGCTCACCACCAAGCGGGAGTAGGGCCTACGAGCAGTACTTC. This encodes CASSPPSGSRAYEQYF. This rearrangement joins TRBV18 to TRBJ2-7, with 8 bases lining up with TRBD2. Germline lookup yields CDR1 KGHSH and CDR2 LQKENI. Trimming removed 0 bases from V and 2 bases from J; junction bases left unmatched: 6. The CDR3 is 16 residues long.

This clonotype was counted ten times or more. V is TRBV11-2 and J is TRBJ1-2; D remains ambiguous. The length of the CDR3 is 17 residues. Germline values: CDR1 SGHAT, CDR2 FQNNGV. Trimming pared 5 bases from V and 4 bases from J, leaving 23 bases between. CDR3 residues: CASSVPITSRKTYGYTF. The DNA for the CDR3 is TGTGCCAGCAGCGTCCCGATAACAAGCAGAAAGACCTATGGCTACACCTTC.

This clonotype was seen ten or more times. CDR3 sequence: CASSFSRSGAFF. CDR3 DNA: TGTGCCAGCAGTTTTTCGAGAAGTGGAGCTTTCTTT. This chain connects TRBV12-3 or TRBV12-4 to TRBJ1-1; D is unclear. Trimming took 3 bases from V and 10 from J, leaving 12 bases between them. The CDR3 spans 12 residues.

Remarks on this clonotype: A read error may account for a junction end that differs from germline. This CDR3 is CNARDLWTGGTYEQYF. CDR3 in DNA: TGCAATGCTAGAGATCTCTGGACAGGGGGGACCTACGAGCAGTACTTC. The chain has TRBV20-1 and TRBJ2-7; 10 bases match TRBD1. The CDR3 runs 16 residues. Germline-derived CDR1 and CDR2 are DFQATT and SNEGSKA (reference sequence).

On this clonotype: A much bigger clone sits one base away, suggesting this may be a read error. The chain employs TRBV5-1 and TRBJ1-2, with unresolved D. This CDR3 is 16 amino acids long. The V end was cut by 4 bases, the J end by 3 bases, with 19 bases between. Germline assignment: CDR1 SGHRS and CDR2 YFSETQ. CDR3 in DNA: TGCGCCAGCAGCCGGGCGGGAGGGTTTGGCGACTATGGCTACACCTTC. Translation gives CASSRAGGFGDYGYTF.

Details on this clonotype: A much larger clone is a single base away; this may be a read error. The V call is TRBV5-1, the J call TRBJ2-4; no clear D gene. The V gene's germline CDR1 is SGHRS and CDR2 YFSETQ. CDR3 length: 14 amino acids. V gave up 7 bases and J gave up 13 bases, with 24 bases separating them. The DNA of the CDR3 is TGCGCCAGCCGAACTTATTTGGGTCCCTACGGGCAGTACTTC. This encodes CASRTYLGPYGQYF.

This clonotype has a count of ten or more. V usage is TRBV7-2 and J usage is TRBJ1-2; the match to TRBD1 covers 7 bases. This CDR3 region has 14 residues. The ends lost 5 bases at V and 4 bases at J; junction bases unmatched: 7. CDR1 and CDR2 (germline): SGHTA, FQGNSA. The CDR3 coding sequence is TGTGCCAGCAGCCGGGACAGAACGCCCTATGGCTACACCTTC. Translating gives CASSRDRTPYGYTF.

This clonotype appeared many times. The chain uses TRBV28 and TRBJ2-1, with 7 bases identical to TRBD2. V was clipped by 2 bases and J by 4 bases; unmatched bases: 5. This CDR3 has 15 residues. Germline loops: CDR1 MDHEN, CDR2 SYDVKM. CDR3 coding DNA: TGTGCCAGCAGTTTAGGGGGAGGGAGATACAATGAGCAGTTCTTC. As protein: CASSLGGGRYNEQFF. Variable domain in full (rest from reference TRBV28 and TRBJ2-1): DVKVTQSSRYLVKRTGEKVFLECVQDMDHENMFWYRQDPGLGLRLIYFSYDVKMKEKGDIPEGYSVSREKKERFSLILESASTNQTSMYLCASSLGGGRYNEQFFGPGTRLTVL.

Details on this clonotype: This may stem from a read error, because a much larger clone lies one nucleotide away. The chain employs TRBV3-1 and TRBJ1-2, with a possible D match to TRBD1 (6 bases). Germline-derived CDR1 and CDR2 are LGHDT and YNNKEL (reference sequence). CDR3 length: 16 residues. The CDR3 spells CASSQDSAPGASGYAF. CDR3 sequence (DNA): TGTGCCAGCAGCCAAGATAGTGCTCCGGGGGCGAGTGGCTACGCCTTC.

The sample holds many counts of this clonotype. This rearrangement joins TRBV7-8 to TRBJ1-5; the D is unclear. From germline, CDR1 is SGHVS and CDR2 FQNEAQ. Trimming left V 5 bases short and J 2 bases short, with 19 bases between. This CDR3 has 17 amino acids. The chain's CDR3 is CASSTNPQPGGNQPQHF. CDR3 sequence (DNA): TGTGCCAGCAGCACAAACCCCCAGCCTGGGGGCAATCAGCCCCAGCATTTT.

This clonotype was observed at least ten times. The V and J genes are TRBV10-3 and TRBJ1-6; D may be TRBD1 (5 bases). CDR1 ENHRY and CDR2 SYGVKD come from the germline V gene. V dropped 2 bases and J dropped 4 bases, with 9 bases sitting between them. This CDR3 is 15 amino acids long. The CDR3 bases are TGTGCCATCAGTGAGGAGAGGGGTTATAATTCACCCCTCCACTTT. Encoded protein: CAISEERGYNSPLHF.

This clonotype was counted at least ten times. In DNA, the CDR3 is TGTGCTAGTGGTACAGCAGGGGGAATGCTTGGTGGCTACACCTTC. Amino acids: CASGTAGGMLGGYTF. The chain recombines TRBV12-5 with TRBJ1-2, with 7 bases that match TRBD1. Per the germline V gene, CDR1 is LGHNT and CDR2 is FRNRAP. This CDR3 region has 15 residues. J gave up 7 bases and V 5 bases, and 13 bases lay outside the gene matches.

This clonotype has at least ten counts. The CDR3 loop reads CASSEKNSPGNTIYF. The CDR3 DNA follows: TGTGCCAGCAGTGAAAAAAATTCCCCTGGAAACACCATATATTTT. The V call is TRBV6-1, the J call TRBJ1-3; D ambiguous. CDR3 length: 15 residues. CDR1 MNHNS and CDR2 SASEGT come from the germline V gene. V dropped 2 bases and J dropped 2 bases, with 10 bases sitting between them.

This clonotype was counted at least ten times. The chain recombines TRBV2 with TRBJ1-4; TRBD1 is a possible D gene (5 bases). CDR1 SNHLY and CDR2 FYNNEI come from the germline V gene. Trimming took off 6 bases at V and 0 bases at J, with 11 bases between the two ends. The length of the CDR3 is 15 residues. This CDR3 reads CASRAGPATNEKLFF. CDR3 nucleotides: TGTGCCAGCAGGGCAGGGCCTGCAACTAATGAAAAACTGTTTTTT.

This clonotype showed up just once. Since a much larger clone is just one base distant, this may be a read error. The chain uses TRBV30 and TRBJ1-2; possibly TRBD1 for D (5 bases). Deletions cut 0 bases from V and 12 bases from J, with 17 bases between. The CDR3 contains 13 residues. CDR1 and CDR2 (germline): GTSNPN, SVGIG (reference sequence). The CDR3 DNA follows: TGTGCCTGGAGTGTATCCGGGGCAGGGATCCACACCTTC. Translating gives CAWSVSGAGIHTF.

This clonotype was recorded at least ten times. V is TRBV29-1 and J is TRBJ2-6; TRBD2 is a possible D gene (6 bases). CDR1 and CDR2 (germline): SQVTM, ANQGSEA. This CDR3 spans 14 amino acids. V lost 2 bases, J lost 2 bases, and 7 bases lay in between. CDR3 nucleotide sequence: TGCAGCGTTGAATGGGGGGCTGGGGCCAACGTCCTGACTTTC. Translated: CSVEWGAGANVLTF.

This clonotype was seen repeatedly, ten times or more. The chain links TRBV5-1 to TRBJ2-7, with D perhaps being TRBD1 or TRBD2 (6 bases each). The CDR3 has 15 amino acids. V was shortened by 0 bases and J by 6 bases, with 16 bases between the two germline ends. The germline V gene has CDR1 SGHRS and CDR2 YFSETQ. This chain's CDR3 is CASSLGAEGGREQYF. DNA of the CDR3: TGCGCCAGCAGCTTGGGGGCGGAGGGGGGCCGCGAGCAGTACTTC.

As for this clonotype: A much larger clone lies one base from this, so it may be a read error. The chain joins TRBV6-5 to TRBJ2-1; TRBD2 agrees at 15 bases. Per germline, CDR1 MNHEY and CDR2 SVGAGI. The CDR3 has 17 residues. CDR3 sequence reads: CANSKTGLAGGPHEQFF. The CDR3 coding sequence is TGTGCCAACAGTAAAACGGGACTAGCGGGAGGTCCCCATGAGCAGTTCTTC.

This clonotype was found many times. This rearrangement joins TRBV10-3 to TRBJ1-6; D is perhaps TRBD1 (5 bases). The CDR3 sequence is 13 residues long. Germline V gene lookup returns CDR1 ENHRY and CDR2 SYGVKD. V was shortened by 6 bases and J by 10 bases, with 13 bases between the two germline ends. The DNA for the CDR3 is TGTGCCATCAGCGGGGGACCTGGATCACCCCTCCACTTT. Amino acids: CAISGGPGSPLHF.

This clonotype was seen only a few times. The genes are TRBV9 and TRBJ1-2; D is uncertain. Germline values: CDR1 SGDLS, CDR2 YYNGEE. Trimming took off 7 bases at V and 4 bases at J, with 23 bases between the two ends. The CDR3 covers 16 residues. CDR3 residues: CASVPRYSRKTYGYTF. The CDR3 nucleotides read TGTGCCAGCGTTCCCCGGTACTCAAGAAAGACCTATGGCTACACCTTC.

This clonotype has a count of ten or more. The genes are TRBV5-8 and TRBJ1-2; D uncertain. The CDR3 runs 16 residues. The V and J ends lost 7 bases and 4 bases respectively, with 23 bases between them. Germline V gene sequence: CDR1 SGHTS, CDR2 YDEGEE. The CDR3 loop is CASADYHPRKTYGYTF. CDR3 nucleotides: TGTGCCAGCGCTGACTATCATCCACGAAAGACCTATGGCTACACCTTC.

This clonotype was seen once. This may stem from a read error, because a much larger clone lies one nucleotide away. V usage is TRBV6-2 or TRBV6-3 and J usage is TRBJ1-1, with TRBD1 as a possible D gene (5 bases). There are 14 residues in the CDR3. Germline loops: CDR1 MNHEY, CDR2 SVGEGT. CDR3 protein: CASGYGGMNTEAFF. The CDR3 bases are TGTGCCAGCGGTTACGGGGGGATGAACACTGAAGCTTTCTTT.

Remarks on this clonotype: Possible read error: a much larger clone is one base away. V gene TRBV7-6 combines with J gene TRBJ1-3; TRBD1 matches 7 bases. Germline lookup yields CDR1 SGHVS and CDR2 FNYEAQ. Trimming at V came to 1 base and at J to 0 bases, leaving 3 bases not matched to a gene. The CDR3 is made up of 16 amino acids. The CDR3 bases are TGTGCCAGCAGCTTAGATCGACAGGGCTCTGGAAACACCATATATTTT. Its protein is CASSLDRQGSGNTIYF. Complete variable domain (other parts from reference TRBV7-6 and TRBJ1-3): GAGVSQSPRYKVTKRGQDVALRCDPISGHVSLYWYRQALGQGPEFLTYFNYEAQQDKSGLPNDRFSAERPEGSISTLTIQRTEQRDSAMYRCASSLDRQGSGNTIYFGEGSWLTVV.

Many counts were recorded for this clonotype. The chain is built from TRBV10-3 and TRBJ1-6; tentative D call: TRBD1 (5 bases). From germline, CDR1 is ENHRY and CDR2 SYGVKD. CDR3 length equals 13 residues. The V gene lost 6 bases and the J gene lost 8 bases, with 11 bases spanning the gap. The CDR3 region has the DNA TGTGCCATCAGGTCGGACACCTATTCACCCCTCCACTTT. It encodes CAIRSDTYSPLHF.

This clonotype was seen at least ten times. The J gene is TRBJ1-5, the V gene TRBV15; D is ambiguous. V lost 3 bases, J lost 1 base, and 16 bases lay in between. In germline, CDR1 is LNHNV, CDR2 YYDKDF (reference sequence). The CDR3 runs to 17 residues. The CDR3 loop is CATSSRGGGLSNQPQHF. Here the CDR3 DNA reads TGTGCCACCAGCAGTCGTGGAGGTGGCCTAAGCAATCAGCCCCAGCATTTT.

This clonotype was seen many times. This chain connects TRBV5-4 to TRBJ2-5; D uncertain. Germline V gene sequence: CDR1 SGHNT, CDR2 YYREEE (reference sequence). This CDR3 region has 13 residues. The germline V and J ends were trimmed by 3 bases and 2 bases, with 8 bases remaining between them. The CDR3 sequence: CASSSGFQETQYF. The CDR3 DNA sequence: TGTGCCAGCAGCTCCGGATTTCAAGAGACCCAGTACTTC.